The 21 T cell receptor beta chains in this list originate from one sample, sequenced in a study of identical twins (dated by TCRdb to the mid-2010s). Library prep was done by 5' RACE. The instrument was an Illumina HiSeq 2000. TCRdb trimmed public reads at Q25 via fastp, called clones via MiXCR and kept in-frame beta chains. Entries that share a CDR3 protein sequence are merged under the most common genes and DNA. Counted in this sample were about 240,000 distinct CDR3 sequences; 12% of them appeared once. 3.5% to 4.5% of the sample belongs to the ten largest clones. The same specimen was also included in a second study, on yellow fever vaccine responses in identical twins.

The sample was memory (CD45RO+) T cells sorted from blood. This sample's cell subset or site label indicates: CD45RO+ enriched T cells. These receptors all come from a woman under 30 in good health.

The chain joins TRBV19 to TRBJ1-1; TRBD1 might be the D (6 bases). Trimming left V 3 bases short and J 5 bases short, with 19 bases between. The CDR3 sequence is 16 residues long. Germline V gene sequence: CDR1 LNHDA, CDR2 SQIVND (reference sequence). The CDR3: CASSMRARGRQTEAFF. The CDR3 nucleotides are TGTGCCAGTAGTATGAGGGCGCGGGGGCGGCAGACTGAAGCTTTCTTT.

This clonotype was recorded many times. V and J are TRBV10-3 and TRBJ2-3; D is possibly TRBD2 (5 bases). CDR1 and CDR2 (germline): ENHRY, SYGVKD. There are 17 residues in the CDR3. Between the trimmed V and J ends, which lost 5 bases and 0 bases, there was a span of 18 bases. The CDR3 loop reads CAISPPGRTSSTDTQYF. In DNA, the CDR3 is TGTGCCATCAGTCCGCCTGGAAGGACTTCTAGCACAGATACGCAGTATTTT.

The sample holds a few counts of this clonotype. V usage is TRBV6-5 and J usage is TRBJ2-5; TRBD2 agrees at 8 bases. V lost 4 bases to trimming and J lost 8 bases; unmatched junction nucleotides: 12. CDR1 and CDR2 from the germline V gene are MNHEY and SVGAGI. The CDR3 runs to 15 residues. In DNA form, the CDR3 reads TGTGCCAGCAGTTCCATGGGAGCGGGGGAGGGAACCCAGTACTTC. Amino acid sequence: CASSSMGAGEGTQYF.

This clonotype was seen more than once but under ten times. The gene calls are TRBV18 and TRBJ1-1; 8 positions agree with TRBD1. CDR1 is KGHSH and CDR2 is LQKENI in the germline V gene. CDR3 length: 16 amino acids. The junction had 10 bases not matched to a gene; V was cut back by 3 bases and J by 4 bases. CDR3 sequence reads: CASSPGPTGEGTEAFF. CDR3 nucleotides: TGTGCCAGCTCACCGGGGCCGACAGGGGAGGGCACTGAAGCTTTCTTT. The entire variable domain, with the rest obtained from reference TRBV18 and TRBJ1-1, is as follows: NAGVMQNPRHLVRRRGQEARLRCSPMKGHSHVYWYRQLPEEGLKFMVYLQKENIIDESGMPKERFSAEFPKEGPSILRIQQVVRGDSAAYFCASSPGPTGEGTEAFFGQGTRLTVV.

In this sample, this clonotype turned up many times. V gene TRBV5-1 combines with J gene TRBJ2-2; 8 bases match TRBD2. CDR3 length: 17 residues. V gave up 4 bases and J gave up 4 bases; unmatched junction bases: 12. The germline CDR1 and CDR2 sequences are SGHRS and YFSETQ. CDR3 in DNA: TGCGCCAGCAGCCCGTTTCCGGGACTAGGAATCACCGGGGAGCTGTTTTTT. Its protein is CASSPFPGLGITGELFF.

In its sample, this clonotype was seen a few times. The chain employs TRBV4-3 and TRBJ2-2, with D unresolved. The CDR3 runs 13 residues. Trimming left V 0 bases short and J 10 bases short, with 9 bases between. Germline CDR1 LGHNA, CDR2 YSLEER. CDR3 amino acids: CASSQELDLELFF. DNA for the CDR3: TGCGCCAGCAGCCAAGAGCTGGACCTGGAGCTGTTTTTT.

This chain uses TRBV5-4 with TRBJ2-7; 10 nucleotides line up with TRBD1. Losses at the gene ends were 3 bases for V and 7 bases for J; bases not matched to a gene: 7. Germline V gene lookup returns CDR1 SGHNT and CDR2 YYREEE (reference sequence). The CDR3 is 14 residues long. CDR3 in DNA: TGTGCCAGCAGCTCCGGGACAGGGGTAGGGGAGCAGTACTTC. Encoded protein: CASSSGTGVGEQYF.

This clonotype was counted many times. The rearrangement links TRBV20-1 to TRBJ1-2; the match to TRBD1 covers 7 bases. CDR3 length equals 17 residues. Germline lookup yields CDR1 DFQATT and CDR2 SNEGSKA (reference sequence). V was clipped by 0 bases and J by 5 bases; unmatched bases: 15. CDR3 sequence reads: CSARDIGTALTLYGYTF. CDR3 DNA sequence: TGCAGTGCTAGAGATATCGGGACAGCCCTTACCCTTTATGGCTACACCTTC.

This clonotype showed up just a few times. This sequence joins TRBV6-2 or TRBV6-3 and TRBJ2-7, with TRBD2 matching over 11 bases. There are 14 residues in the CDR3. The trim removed 8 bases at V and 4 bases at J, leaving 7 bases unmatched. Germline loops: CDR1 MNHEY, CDR2 SVGEGT. The CDR3 region has the DNA TGTGCCAGCCTTTCCGCTAGCGGGAGGTACGAGCAGTACTTC. Its protein product is CASLSASGRYEQYF.

This clonotype was recorded a few times. The rearrangement links TRBV7-2 to TRBJ2-5; perhaps TRBD1 as D (7 bases). The V gene lost 5 bases and the J gene lost 2 bases, with 15 bases spanning the gap. The CDR3 loop spans 15 amino acids. Looked up from germline, CDR1 is SGHTA and CDR2 is FQGNSA. Here the CDR3 DNA reads TGTGCCAGCAGCGTCGGACAGGCGGGACAAGAGACCCAGTACTTC. This encodes CASSVGQAGQETQYF.

The chain has TRBV5-1 and TRBJ2-1; 7 nucleotides match TRBD2. V dropped 7 bases and J dropped 0; count of bases not matched to a gene: 10. The V gene's germline CDR1 is SGHRS and CDR2 YFSETQ. The CDR3 sequence is 16 residues long. The CDR3 spells CASALGGSGSYNEQFF. The CDR3 DNA sequence: TGCGCCAGCGCCCTTGGCGGGAGTGGCTCCTACAATGAGCAGTTCTTC.

This clonotype was observed at least ten times. The chain is built from TRBV12-3 or TRBV12-4 and TRBJ2-1; the D call may be TRBD1 or TRBD2 (5 bases each). This CDR3 is built from 17 residues. Trimming removed 5 bases at V and 7 bases at J, with 24 bases between. CDR3 protein: CASSPNFGTPEGNEQFF. The CDR3 bases are TGTGCCAGCAGTCCTAACTTCGGGACCCCGGAAGGGAATGAGCAGTTCTTC.

This clonotype was seen repeatedly, ten times or more. This sequence joins TRBV4-3 and TRBJ2-3, with 9 positions matching TRBD2. The CDR3 runs to 16 residues. Losses at the gene ends were 1 base for V and 6 bases for J; bases not matched to a gene: 8. CDR1 is LGHNA, CDR2 YSLEER, per germline. The CDR3 sequence is CASSQGGASGMDTQYF. The CDR3 DNA reads TGCGCCAGCAGCCAAGGTGGGGCTAGCGGGATGGATACGCAGTATTTT.

The CDR3 is CASRRDPNFEQFF. CDR3 DNA sequence: TGTGCCAGTAGGCGGGACCCCAATTTCGAGCAGTTCTTC. The chain joins TRBV19 to TRBJ2-1; tentative D call: TRBD2 (6 bases). Germline-derived CDR1 and CDR2 are LNHDA and SQIVND (reference sequence). The CDR3 has 13 amino acids. The germline V and J ends were trimmed by 6 bases and 10 bases, with 16 bases remaining between them.

The chain links TRBV7-2 to TRBJ1-6, with D possibly matching TRBD1 (6 bases). The CDR3 sequence is 15 residues long. V was trimmed by 5 bases and J by 7 bases, leaving 15 bases between them. CDR1 SGHTA and CDR2 FQGNSA come from the germline V gene. The CDR3 nucleotides read TGTGCCAGCAGCGACGGACAGATAATAAATTCACCCCTCCACTTT. This gives the protein CASSDGQIINSPLHF.

This clonotype was observed at least ten times. The rearrangement links TRBV5-1 to TRBJ2-7; the D call may be TRBD1 or TRBD2 (6 bases each). Germline values: CDR1 SGHRS, CDR2 YFSETQ. CDR3 length: 15 residues. The V gene lost 0 bases and the J gene lost 4 bases, with 14 bases spanning the gap. The CDR3 region has the DNA TGCGCCAGCAGCTTGGTTTCGGGGGCCGGTTACGAGCAGTACTTC. Translating it yields CASSLVSGAGYEQYF.

The chain uses TRBV30 and TRBJ1-2; D remains unclear. The ends were cut back, 1 base at V and 9 bases at J, with 0 bases in the middle. The CDR3 length is 8 residues. Germline CDR1 and CDR2: GTSNPN and SVGIG (reference sequence). The CDR3 sequence: CAWSGYTF. DNA of the CDR3: TGTGCCTGGAGTGGCTACACCTTC.

In this sample, this clonotype turned up many times. The V gene is TRBV5-1, the J gene TRBJ2-7; no definite D call. Germline lookup yields CDR1 SGHRS and CDR2 YFSETQ. The CDR3 extends over 12 amino acids. V gave up 0 bases and J gave up 3 bases, with 4 bases separating them. CDR3 DNA: TGCGCCAGCAGCTTGGGGGACTACGAGCAGTACTTC. This encodes CASSLGDYEQYF.

This clonotype has only a few counts. The chain uses TRBV10-3 and TRBJ1-1; D is possibly TRBD1 (6 bases). V was shortened by 0 bases and J by 3 bases, with 11 bases between the two germline ends. This CDR3 is 15 amino acids long. The germline V gene has CDR1 ENHRY and CDR2 SYGVKD. This CDR3 is CAISESGGIDTEAFF. Here the CDR3 DNA reads TGTGCCATCAGTGAGTCAGGGGGGATTGACACTGAAGCTTTCTTT.

The chain is built from TRBV20-1 and TRBJ1-2; the D is unclear. Trimming removed 3 bases at V and 1 base at J, with 9 bases between. CDR3 size: 13 residues. Germline CDR1 DFQATT, CDR2 SNEGSKA (reference sequence). The CDR3 region is CSASSGINYGYTF. In DNA, the CDR3 is TGCAGTGCTAGTTCTGGGATTAACTATGGCTACACCTTC.

This clonotype was recorded a few times. V gene TRBV3-1 combines with J gene TRBJ2-7; D possibly corresponds to TRBD1 (6 bases). The V gene lost 1 base and the J gene lost 0 bases, with 10 bases spanning the gap. The germline CDR1 and CDR2 sequences are LGHDT and YNNKEL (reference sequence). The CDR3 has 15 amino acids. CDR3 sequence: CASSQAGDLSYEQYF. Written as DNA, the CDR3 is TGTGCCAGCAGCCAAGCAGGGGACCTCTCCTACGAGCAGTACTTC.